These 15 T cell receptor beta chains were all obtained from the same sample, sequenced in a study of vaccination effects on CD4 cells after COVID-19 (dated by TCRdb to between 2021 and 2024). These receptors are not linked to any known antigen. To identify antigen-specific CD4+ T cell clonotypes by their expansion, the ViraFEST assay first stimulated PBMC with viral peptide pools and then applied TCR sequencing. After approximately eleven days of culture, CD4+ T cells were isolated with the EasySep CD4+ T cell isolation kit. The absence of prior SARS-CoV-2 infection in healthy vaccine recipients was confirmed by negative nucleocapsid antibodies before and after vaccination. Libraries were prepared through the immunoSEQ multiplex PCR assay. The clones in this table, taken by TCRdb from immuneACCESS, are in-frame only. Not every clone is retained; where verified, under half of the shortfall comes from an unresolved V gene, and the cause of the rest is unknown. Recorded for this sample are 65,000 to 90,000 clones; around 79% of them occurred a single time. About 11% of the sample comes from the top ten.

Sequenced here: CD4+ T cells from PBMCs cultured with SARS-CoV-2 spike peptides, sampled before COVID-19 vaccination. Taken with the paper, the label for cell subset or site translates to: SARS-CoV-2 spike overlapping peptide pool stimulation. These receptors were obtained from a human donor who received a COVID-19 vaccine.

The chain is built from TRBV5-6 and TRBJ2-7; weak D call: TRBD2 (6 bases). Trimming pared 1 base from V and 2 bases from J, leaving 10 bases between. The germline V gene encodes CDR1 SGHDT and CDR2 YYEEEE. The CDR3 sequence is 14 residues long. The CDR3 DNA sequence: TGTGCCAGCAGCTTGTATGGCGGGGCCTACGAGCAGTACGTC. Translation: CASSLYGGAYEQYV.

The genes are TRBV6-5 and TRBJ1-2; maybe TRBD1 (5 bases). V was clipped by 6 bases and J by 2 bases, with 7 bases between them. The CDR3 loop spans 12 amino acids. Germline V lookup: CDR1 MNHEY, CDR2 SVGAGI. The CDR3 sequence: CASRGGNYGYTF. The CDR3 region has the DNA TGTGCCAGCAGGGGGGGGAACTATGGCTACACCTTC.

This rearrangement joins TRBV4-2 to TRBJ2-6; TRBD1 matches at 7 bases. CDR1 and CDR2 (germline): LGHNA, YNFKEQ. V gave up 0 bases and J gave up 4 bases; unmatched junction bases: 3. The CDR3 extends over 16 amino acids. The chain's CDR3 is CASSQEQGSGANVLTF. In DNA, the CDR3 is TGTGCCAGCAGCCAAGAACAGGGGAGCGGGGCCAACGTCCTGACTTTC.

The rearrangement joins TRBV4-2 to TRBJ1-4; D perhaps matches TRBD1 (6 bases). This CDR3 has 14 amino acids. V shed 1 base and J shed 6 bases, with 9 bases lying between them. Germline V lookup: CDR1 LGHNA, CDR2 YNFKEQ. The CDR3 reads CASSQGTVDEKLFF. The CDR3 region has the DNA TGTGCCAGCAGCCAAGGGACAGTAGATGAAAAACTGTTTTTT.

As DNA, the CDR3 is TGTGCCAACAGGGGGGGTGCCTACGAGCAGTACGTC. This sequence encodes CANRGGAYEQYV. The chain joins TRBV24-1 to TRBJ2-7, with a possible D match to TRBD1 (8 bases). The CDR3 consists of 12 residues. Deletions cut 11 bases from V and 2 bases from J, with 12 bases between. The germline CDR1 and CDR2 sequences are KGHDR and SFDVKD.

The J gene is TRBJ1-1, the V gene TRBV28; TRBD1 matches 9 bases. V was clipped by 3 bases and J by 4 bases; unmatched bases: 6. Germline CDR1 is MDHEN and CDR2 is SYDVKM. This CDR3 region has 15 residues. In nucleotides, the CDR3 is TGTGCCAGCAGTTTTCACAGGGGGCCTGGCACTGAAGCTTTCTTT. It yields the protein CASSFHRGPGTEAFF.

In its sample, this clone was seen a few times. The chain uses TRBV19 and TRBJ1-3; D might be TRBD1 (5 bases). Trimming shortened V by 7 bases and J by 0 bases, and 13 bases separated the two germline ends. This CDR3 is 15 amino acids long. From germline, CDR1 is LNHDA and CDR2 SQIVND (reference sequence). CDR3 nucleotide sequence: TGTGCCAGTACCAAGGGACGGAGCTCTGGAAACACCATATATTTT. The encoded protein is CASTKGRSSGNTIYF. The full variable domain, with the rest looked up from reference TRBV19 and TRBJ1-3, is DGGITQSPKYLFRKEGQNVTLSCEQNLNHDAMYWYRQDPGQGLRLIYYSQIVNDFQKGDIAEGYSVSREKKESFPLTVTSAQKNPTAFYLCASTKGRSSGNTIYFGEGSWLTVV.

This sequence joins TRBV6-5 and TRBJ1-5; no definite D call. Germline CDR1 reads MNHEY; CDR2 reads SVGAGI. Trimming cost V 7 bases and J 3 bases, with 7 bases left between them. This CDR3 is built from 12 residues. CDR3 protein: CASNPPNQPQHF. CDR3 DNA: TGTGCCAGCAATCCCCCCAATCAGCCCCAGCATTTT.

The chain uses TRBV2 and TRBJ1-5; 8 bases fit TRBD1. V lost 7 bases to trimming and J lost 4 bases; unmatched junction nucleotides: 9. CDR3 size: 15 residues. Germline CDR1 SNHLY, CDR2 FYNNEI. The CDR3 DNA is TGTGCCAGCATACTCGGACAGGGATATAATCAGCCCCAGCATTTT. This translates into CASILGQGYNQPQHF.

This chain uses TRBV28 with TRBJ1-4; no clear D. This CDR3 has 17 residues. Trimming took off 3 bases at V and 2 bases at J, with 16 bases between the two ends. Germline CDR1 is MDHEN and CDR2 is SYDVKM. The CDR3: CASSLTWRRGTNEKLFF. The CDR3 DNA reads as TGTGCCAGCAGTTTGACGTGGAGGAGAGGGACTAATGAAAAACTGTTTTTT.

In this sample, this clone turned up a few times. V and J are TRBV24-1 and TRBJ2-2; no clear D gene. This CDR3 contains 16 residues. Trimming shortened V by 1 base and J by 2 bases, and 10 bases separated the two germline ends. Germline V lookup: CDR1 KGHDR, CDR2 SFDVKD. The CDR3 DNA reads TGTGCCACCAGTGATTTTAGGGCGATTAACACCGGGGAGCTGTTTTTT. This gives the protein CATSDFRAINTGELFF.

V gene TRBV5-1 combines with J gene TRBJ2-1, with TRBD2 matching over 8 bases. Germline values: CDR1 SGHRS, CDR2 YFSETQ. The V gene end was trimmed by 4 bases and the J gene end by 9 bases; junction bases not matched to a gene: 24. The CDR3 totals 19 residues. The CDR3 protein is CASSPGSSLVGGGTGEQFF. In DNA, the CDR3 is TGCGCCAGCAGCCCAGGTTCGTCGTTGGTGGGCGGGGGGACGGGTGAGCAGTTCTTC.

The CDR3 region is CASSYSRTGSPLHF. DNA of the CDR3: TGTGCCAGCAGTTACTCTCGTACAGGATCACCCCTCCACTTT. V gene TRBV6-5 combines with J gene TRBJ1-6, with D perhaps matching TRBD1 (5 bases). CDR3 length equals 14 residues. Germline CDR1 and CDR2: MNHEY and SVGAGI. V was clipped by 0 bases and J by 10 bases, with 10 bases between them.

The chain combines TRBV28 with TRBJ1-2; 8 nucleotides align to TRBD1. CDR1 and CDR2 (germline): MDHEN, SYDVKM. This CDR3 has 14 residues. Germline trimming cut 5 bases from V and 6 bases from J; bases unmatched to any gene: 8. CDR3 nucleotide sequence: TGTGCCAGCAGTCCCCCGGGACAGGTGCATGGCTACACCTTC. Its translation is CASSPPGQVHGYTF.

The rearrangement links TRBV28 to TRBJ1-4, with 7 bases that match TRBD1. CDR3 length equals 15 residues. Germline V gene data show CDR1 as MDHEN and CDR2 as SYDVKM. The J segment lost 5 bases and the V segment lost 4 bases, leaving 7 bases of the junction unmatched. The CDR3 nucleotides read TGTGCCAGCAGTTCAACAGGGGTGGGCAATGAAAAACTGTTTTTT. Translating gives CASSSTGVGNEKLFF.